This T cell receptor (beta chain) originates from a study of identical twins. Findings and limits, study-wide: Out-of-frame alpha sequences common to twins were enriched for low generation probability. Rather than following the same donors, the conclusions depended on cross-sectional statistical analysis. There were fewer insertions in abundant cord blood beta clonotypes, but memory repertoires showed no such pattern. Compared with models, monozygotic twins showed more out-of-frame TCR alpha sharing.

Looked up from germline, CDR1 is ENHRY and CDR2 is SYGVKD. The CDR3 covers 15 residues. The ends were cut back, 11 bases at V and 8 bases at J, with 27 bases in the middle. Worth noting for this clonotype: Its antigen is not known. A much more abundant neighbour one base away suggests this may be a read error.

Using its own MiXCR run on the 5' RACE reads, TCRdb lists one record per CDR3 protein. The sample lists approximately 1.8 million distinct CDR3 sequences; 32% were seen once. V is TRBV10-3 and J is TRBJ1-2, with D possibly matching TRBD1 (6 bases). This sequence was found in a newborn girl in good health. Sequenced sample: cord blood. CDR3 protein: CAVNGHGTSQGGYTF. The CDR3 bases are TGTGCCGTCAATGGCCACGGGACCTCCCAGGGGGGCTACACCTTC.